The 3 T cell receptor beta chains presented below share a single source sample, sequenced in a study of shared clonotypes between healthy human individuals. TCRdb's table, derived via immunoSEQ multiplex PCR, lists solely in-frame clones and lacks some. Here the sample spans some 1.4 million clones, over 95% being singletons. Sequenced sample: naive CD4+ T cells sorted from blood. Indicated subset: CD45RA+ positively selected. All receptors come from a man aged 25 to 45 in good health.

The CDR3 protein is CAINPGLKDSGANVLTF. As DNA, the CDR3 is TGTGCCATCAACCCCGGGTTAAAGGACTCTGGGGCCAACGTCCTGACTTTC. The gene calls are TRBV10-3 and TRBJ2-6; D is undetermined. This CDR3 has 17 residues. V lost 7 bases and J lost 0, with 16 bases in between. Germline values: CDR1 ENHRY, CDR2 SYGVKD.

The chain couples TRBV28 to TRBJ1-4; D is undetermined. Per germline, CDR1 MDHEN and CDR2 SYDVKM. The CDR3 is 14 amino acids. V dropped 6 bases and J dropped 0 bases, with 8 bases sitting between them. The CDR3 reads CASSQATTNEKLFF. The DNA of the CDR3 is TGTGCCAGCAGCCAGGCCACAACTAATGAAAAACTGTTTTTT.

On this clone: Other DNA sequences from this sample encode an identical CDR3 as well. The rearrangement joins TRBV6-5 to TRBJ2-3; the D gene is possibly TRBD2 (5 bases). The germline V gene has CDR1 MNHEY and CDR2 SVGAGI. The CDR3 totals 15 residues. V lost 3 bases to trimming and J lost 0 bases, with 10 bases between them. In DNA, the CDR3 is TGTGCCAGCAGTTATCTAGCAGCTAGCACAGATACGCAGTATTTT. Translated: CASSYLAASTDTQYF.